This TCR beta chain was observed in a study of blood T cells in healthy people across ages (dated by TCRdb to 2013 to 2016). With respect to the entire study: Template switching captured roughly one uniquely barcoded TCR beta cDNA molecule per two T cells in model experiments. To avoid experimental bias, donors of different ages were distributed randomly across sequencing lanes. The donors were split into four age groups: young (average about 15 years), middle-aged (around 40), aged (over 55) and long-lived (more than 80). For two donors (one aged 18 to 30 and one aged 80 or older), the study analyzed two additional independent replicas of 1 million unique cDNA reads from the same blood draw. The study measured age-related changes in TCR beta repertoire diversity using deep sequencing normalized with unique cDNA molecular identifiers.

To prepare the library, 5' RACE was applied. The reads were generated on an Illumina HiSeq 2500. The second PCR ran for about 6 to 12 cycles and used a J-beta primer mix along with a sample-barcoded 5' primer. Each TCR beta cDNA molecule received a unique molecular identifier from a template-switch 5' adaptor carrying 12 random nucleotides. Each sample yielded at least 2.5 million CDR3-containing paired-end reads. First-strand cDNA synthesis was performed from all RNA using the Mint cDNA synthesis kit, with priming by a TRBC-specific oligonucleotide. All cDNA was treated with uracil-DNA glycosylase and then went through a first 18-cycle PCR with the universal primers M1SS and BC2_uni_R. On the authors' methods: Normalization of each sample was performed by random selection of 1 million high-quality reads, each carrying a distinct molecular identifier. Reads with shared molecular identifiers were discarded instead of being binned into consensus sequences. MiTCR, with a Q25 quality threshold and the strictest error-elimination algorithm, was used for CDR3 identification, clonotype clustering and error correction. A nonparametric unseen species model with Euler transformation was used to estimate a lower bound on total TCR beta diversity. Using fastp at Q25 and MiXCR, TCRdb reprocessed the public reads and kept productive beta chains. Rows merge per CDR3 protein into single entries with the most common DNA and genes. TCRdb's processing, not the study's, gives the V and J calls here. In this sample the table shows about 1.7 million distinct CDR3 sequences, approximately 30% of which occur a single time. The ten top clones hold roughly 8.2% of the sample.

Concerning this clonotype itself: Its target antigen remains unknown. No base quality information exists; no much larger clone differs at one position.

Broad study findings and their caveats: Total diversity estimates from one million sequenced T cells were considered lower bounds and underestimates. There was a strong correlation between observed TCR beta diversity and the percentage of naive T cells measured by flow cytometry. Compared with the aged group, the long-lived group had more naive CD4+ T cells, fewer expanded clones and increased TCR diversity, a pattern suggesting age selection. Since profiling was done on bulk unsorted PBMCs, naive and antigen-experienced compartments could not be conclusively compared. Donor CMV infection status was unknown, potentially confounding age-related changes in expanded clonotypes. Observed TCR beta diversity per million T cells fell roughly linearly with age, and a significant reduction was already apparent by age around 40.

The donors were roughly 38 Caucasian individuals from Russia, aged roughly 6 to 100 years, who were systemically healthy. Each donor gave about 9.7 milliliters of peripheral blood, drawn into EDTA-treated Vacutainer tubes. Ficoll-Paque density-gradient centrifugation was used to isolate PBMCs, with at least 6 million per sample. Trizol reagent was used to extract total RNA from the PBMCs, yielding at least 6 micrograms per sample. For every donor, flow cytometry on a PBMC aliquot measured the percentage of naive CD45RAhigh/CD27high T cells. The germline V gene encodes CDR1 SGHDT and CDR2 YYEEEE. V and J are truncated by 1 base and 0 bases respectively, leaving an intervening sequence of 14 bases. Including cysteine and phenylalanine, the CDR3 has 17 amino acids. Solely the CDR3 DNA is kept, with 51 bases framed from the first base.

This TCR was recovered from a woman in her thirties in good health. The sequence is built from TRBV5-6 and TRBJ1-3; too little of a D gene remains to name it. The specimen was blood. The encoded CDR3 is CASSLYSSGLSGNTIYF. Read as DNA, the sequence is TGTGCCAGCAGCTTGTACAGTTCGGGCCTCTCTGGAAACACCATATATTTT.